The 22 T cell receptor beta chains reported below all come from one sample, sequenced in a study of cytomegalovirus exposure and HLA in healthy donors. Primers for the PCR totalled 60 Vbeta and 13 Jbeta. The data were produced by immunoSEQ multiplex PCR, yet TCRdb's version contains in-frame clones alone and is incomplete. The table has 58,000 or so clones, 71% seen once. The sample comprised PBMCs. The receptors originated from a man aged 50 to 59 in good health and CMV-seropositive.

In its sample, this clone was seen a few times. The chain carries TRBV13 and TRBJ1-3, with a weak D call TRBD1 (5 bases). Germline lookup yields CDR1 PRHDT and CDR2 FYEKMQ (reference sequence). V gave up 0 bases and J gave up 4 bases, with 13 bases separating them. The CDR3 is 16 residues long. The CDR3 DNA sequence: TGTGCCAGCAGCTTAGGCCGGGGGGGGACCGGAAACACCATATATTTT. Translation gives CASSLGRGGTGNTIYF.

The rearrangement joins TRBV30 to TRBJ1-5; 9 bases match TRBD1. CDR1 and CDR2 from the germline V gene are GTSNPN and SVGIG (reference sequence). V trimming: 3 bases; J trimming: 7 bases; junction bases outside the gene matches: 19. The CDR3 runs to 18 residues. This chain's CDR3 is CAWSRPRQQGAGRQPQHF. The CDR3 DNA follows: TGTGCCTGGAGCCGTCCCCGCCAACAGGGGGCCGGGAGGCAGCCCCAGCATTTT.

This chain joins TRBV6-1 and TRBJ1-1, with TRBD1 as a possible D gene (5 bases). The V gene's germline CDR1 is MNHNS and CDR2 SASEGT. The CDR3 loop spans 13 amino acids. The V end was cut by 7 bases, the J end by 3 bases, with 12 bases between. CDR3 region: CASIQGRDTEAFF. The CDR3 DNA reads as TGTGCCAGCATTCAGGGTAGGGACACTGAAGCTTTCTTT.

The chain employs TRBV6-1 and TRBJ2-1, with 8 bases aligning to TRBD1. Germline V gene lookup returns CDR1 MNHNS and CDR2 SASEGT. With 8 bases clipped from V and 0 bases from J, the junction kept 6 bases outside the gene matches. The CDR3 has 15 amino acids. CDR3 nucleotide sequence: TGTGCCAGCCTTAGGACAGGGAGCTCCTACAATGAGCAGTTCTTC. This gives the protein CASLRTGSSYNEQFF.

The chain combines TRBV30 with TRBJ2-7; perhaps TRBD1 as D (7 bases). Per the germline V gene, CDR1 is GTSNPN and CDR2 is SVGIG (reference sequence). The CDR3 extends over 15 amino acids. V was clipped by 1 base and J by 2 bases, with 15 bases between them. This CDR3 reads CAWSAVGRGAYEQYF. CDR3 bases: TGTGCCTGGAGTGCAGTCGGCAGGGGGGCCTACGAGCAGTACTTC.

The chain uses TRBV11-2 and TRBJ1-2; 7 nucleotides line up with TRBD1. CDR3 length: 12 residues. CDR1 SGHAT and CDR2 FQNNGV come from the germline V gene. With V trimmed by 3 bases and J by 7 bases, 2 bases remained unmatched. The CDR3 DNA follows: TGTGCCAGCAGCTTTGACAGGGTTGGCTACACCTTC. It translates to CASSFDRVGYTF. The full variable domain, with the rest looked up from reference TRBV11-2 and TRBJ1-2, is EAGVAQSPRYKIIEKRQSVAFWCNPISGHATLYWYQQILGQGPKLLIQFQNNGVVDDSQLPKDRFSAERLKGVDSTLKIQPAKLEDSAVYLCASSFDRVGYTFGSGTRLTVV.

This rearrangement joins TRBV19 to TRBJ2-7; possibly TRBD1 for D (8 bases). This CDR3 has 15 amino acids. Trimming removed 4 bases at V and 3 bases at J, with 16 bases between. CDR1 is LNHDA and CDR2 is SQIVND in the germline V gene (reference sequence). The CDR3 region is CASSKRQGRDYEQYF. CDR3 sequence (DNA): TGTGCCAGTAGTAAACGACAGGGGAGGGACTACGAGCAGTACTTC.

The chain has TRBV6-1 and TRBJ1-3; tentative D call: TRBD1 (6 bases). The CDR3 is 14 residues long. Germline V gives CDR1 MNHNS, CDR2 SASEGT. Trimming pared 7 bases from V and 4 bases from J, leaving 14 bases between. The CDR3 loop reads CASNPDSSGNTIYF. CDR3 in DNA: TGTGCCAGCAATCCGGACAGTTCCGGAAACACCATATATTTT.

V usage is TRBV11-2 and J usage is TRBJ2-1; D may be TRBD2 (6 bases). V lost 3 bases to trimming and J lost 7 bases, with 13 bases between them. Germline V gene lookup returns CDR1 SGHAT and CDR2 FQNNGV. The length of the CDR3 is 14 residues. The CDR3 loop is CASSLIAALNEQFF. The CDR3 nucleotides read TGTGCCAGCAGCTTGATAGCGGCTCTGAATGAGCAGTTCTTC.

The chain employs TRBV6-5 and TRBJ2-7, with 10 bases identical to TRBD2. V shed 2 bases, J shed 7 bases, and the junction held 11 bases outside the gene matches. This CDR3 contains 16 residues. The V gene's germline CDR1 is MNHEY and CDR2 SVGAGI. This CDR3 reads CASSYDKLAGLDEQYF. The CDR3 DNA is TGTGCCAGCAGTTACGACAAACTAGCGGGATTGGATGAGCAGTACTTC.

V and J are TRBV5-1 and TRBJ1-2; 7 bases agree with TRBD1. Germline V lookup: CDR1 SGHRS, CDR2 YFSETQ. The V and J ends lost 0 bases and 3 bases, in that order; junction bases with no gene match: 5. CDR3 length: 15 amino acids. The CDR3 is CASSLGGGLDYGYTF. The CDR3 region has the DNA TGCGCCAGCAGCTTGGGAGGGGGCCTCGACTATGGCTACACCTTC. Using reference TRBV5-1 and TRBJ1-2 for the parts outside the CDR3, the full variable domain is KAGVTQTPRYLIKTRGQQVTLSCSPISGHRSVSWYQQTPGQGLQFLFEYFSETQRNKGNFPGRFSGRQFSNSRSEMNVSTLELGDSALYLCASSLGGGLDYGYTFGSGTRLTVV.

V is TRBV9 and J is TRBJ2-7, with 8 bases fitting TRBD1. Germline-derived CDR1 and CDR2 are SGDLS and YYNGEE. This CDR3 region has 18 residues. J was trimmed by 1 base and V by 1 base; bases with no gene match: 13. The CDR3 protein is CASSVRGVGQAFSYEQYF. CDR3 sequence (DNA): TGTGCCAGCAGCGTAAGGGGCGTGGGACAGGCCTTTTCCTACGAGCAGTACTTC.

The chain recombines TRBV5-1 with TRBJ1-4; 9 bases are a match to TRBD1. The CDR3 totals 13 residues. Trimming cost V 5 bases and J 8 bases; bases outside gene matches: 4. Germline values: CDR1 SGHRS, CDR2 YFSETQ. CDR3 nucleotide sequence: TGCGCCAGCAGGGCGGACAGGGGAGAAAAACTGTTTTTT. Translating it yields CASRADRGEKLFF.

The rearrangement uses TRBV5-8 and TRBJ1-5, with D maybe TRBD1 (6 bases). V lost 0 bases and J 3 bases, leaving 13 bases between the germline ends. This CDR3 spans 16 amino acids. Germline V CDR1 and CDR2: SGHTS, YDEGEE. The CDR3: CASSLGTVNFNQPQHF. The DNA for the CDR3 is TGTGCCAGCAGCTTGGGGACAGTAAATTTCAATCAGCCCCAGCATTTT.

This chain uses TRBV9 with TRBJ1-2, with D possibly being TRBD1 (6 bases). This CDR3 is 15 amino acids long. Between the trimmed V and J ends, which lost 0 bases and 4 bases, there was a span of 13 bases. Looked up from germline, CDR1 is SGDLS and CDR2 is YYNGEE. The CDR3 DNA is TGTGCCAGCAGCGTAGAGGGGGGGGACCTCTATGGCTACACCTTC. Encoded protein: CASSVEGGDLYGYTF.

The rearrangement links TRBV10-3 to TRBJ2-2; 7 bases are shared with TRBD1. From germline, CDR1 is ENHRY and CDR2 SYGVKD. V shed 7 bases, J shed 5 bases, and the junction held 10 bases outside the gene matches. The CDR3 spans 15 residues. CDR3 in amino acids: CAINPERGQTGELFF. The CDR3 DNA follows: TGTGCCATCAATCCAGAGAGGGGGCAGACCGGGGAGCTGTTTTTT.

This chain uses TRBV30 with TRBJ2-7; 10 nucleotides match TRBD1. The germline V gene encodes CDR1 GTSNPN and CDR2 SVGIG (reference sequence). Unmatched junction bases numbered 10, after V lost 4 bases and J lost 4 bases. The CDR3 runs 15 residues. The CDR3 loop reads CAWTPYRDRGYEQYF. DNA of the CDR3: TGTGCCTGGACCCCCTACCGGGACAGGGGTTACGAGCAGTACTTC.

In this sample, this clone turned up a few times. The chain combines TRBV28 with TRBJ1-1; possible D gene TRBD1, 5 bases. Germline V gives CDR1 MDHEN, CDR2 SYDVKM. The CDR3 is made up of 14 amino acids. V gave up 3 bases and J gave up 4 bases, with 12 bases separating them. Here the CDR3 DNA reads TGTGCCAGCAGTTTGCAGGGTTTTGGCACTGAAGCTTTCTTT. This sequence encodes CASSLQGFGTEAFF. The full variable domain, with the rest looked up from reference TRBV28 and TRBJ1-1, is DVKVTQSSRYLVKRTGEKVFLECVQDMDHENMFWYRQDPGLGLRLIYFSYDVKMKEKGDIPEGYSVSREKKERFSLILESASTNQTSMYLCASSLQGFGTEAFFGQGTRLTVV.

This chain's CDR3 is CSVDKETQYF. CDR3 nucleotides: TGCAGCGTTGACAAAGAGACCCAGTACTTC. The V and J genes are TRBV29-1 and TRBJ2-5; no reliable D call. Germline loops: CDR1 SQVTM, CDR2 ANQGSEA. The V end lost 3 bases, the J end lost 3 bases, and 2 bases lay between the germline ends. This CDR3 spans 10 amino acids.

The genes are TRBV19 and TRBJ1-5; the match to TRBD1 covers 7 bases. Trimming took 0 bases from V and 1 from J; bases not matched to a gene: 6. This CDR3 region has 17 residues. Per the germline V gene, CDR1 is LNHDA and CDR2 is SQIVND (reference sequence). In DNA form, the CDR3 reads TGTGCCAGTAGTATAGAAGGGACAGCTTCAAGCAATCAGCCCCAGCATTTT. Its translation is CASSIEGTASSNQPQHF.

In its sample, this clone was seen once. The V and J genes are TRBV14 and TRBJ2-7; 8 bases align to TRBD2. The CDR3 sequence is 16 residues long. The V gene's germline CDR1 is SGHDN and CDR2 FVKESK. V shed 6 bases and J 0 bases; nucleotides not matched to a gene: 10. The CDR3 DNA reads TGTGCCAGCAGTCGCTCTAGCGGGTGGGGCTCCTACGAGCAGTACTTC. Amino acids: CASSRSSGWGSYEQYF.

The rearrangement joins TRBV5-6 to TRBJ2-7, with D tentatively TRBD1 (5 bases). The CDR3 totals 15 residues. The germline V and J ends were trimmed by 1 base and 0 bases, with 11 bases remaining between them. Germline V gene sequence: CDR1 SGHDT, CDR2 YYEEEE. The DNA of the CDR3 is TGTGCCAGCAGCTTGTGGGGCCCCCTCTCCTACGAGCAGTACTTC. Amino acids: CASSLWGPLSYEQYF.